Listed below are T cell receptor beta chains from one sample, sequenced in a study of beta chain features in type 1 diabetes. Method: immunoSEQ multiplex PCR; TCRdb's copy keeps in-frame clones and lacks some. The sample contains 810,000 or so clones, around a sixth of which appear only once. Sequencing was carried out using naive CD4+ T cells from blood. Receptor source: a woman younger than 30 in good health. CDR3s include the opening cysteine and the closing phenylalanine or tryptophan. The D gene is left open where the match is weak. The size of a clone is reported for some rows only, either as once, few or many, or as a class for expanded clones.

-,-,TRBJ2-3,TRBV19,TGTGCCAGTAGTCTCGGCCGGGACTTAGATACGCAGTATTTT,CASSLGRDLDTQYF
-,TRBD1,TRBJ2-5,TRBV5-1,TGCGCCAGCGGTTCTGGGACAGGTAAAGAGACCCAGTACTTC,CASGSGTGKETQYF
-,TRBD1,TRBJ1-3,TRBV6-6,TGTGCCAGCAGTGGACAGGGAATTGGTGGAAACACCATATATTTT,CASSGQGIGGNTIYF
few,TRBD1,TRBJ1-1,TRBV28,TGTGCCAGCAGTTTATGGGGGACAGGGGCTAACACTGAAGCTTTCTTT,CASSLWGTGANTEAFF
few,TRBD2,TRBJ2-3,TRBV18,TGTGCCAGCTCACCATATTTTACTAGCGGGAGTGCAGATACGCAGTATTTT,CASSPYFTSGSADTQYF
-,-,TRBJ2-1,TRBV7-2,TGTGCCAGCAGCTTAGACCGGGAACCCCACAATGAGCAGTTCTTC,CASSLDREPHNEQFF
-,-,TRBJ1-1,TRBV25-1,TGTGCCAGCAGTGAATATTGGCTGGGGCGGACTGAAGCTTTCTTT,CASSEYWLGRTEAFF
-,-,TRBJ2-2,TRBV7-9,TGTGCCAGCAGACCACAGGGCGCCATGAACACCGGGGAGCTGTTTTTT,CASRPQGAMNTGELFF
-,-,TRBJ2-7,TRBV28,TGTGCCAGCAGTACCGGGACCGGCCTTGGAGAGCAGTACTTC,CASSTGTGLGEQYF
few,TRBD2,TRBJ2-1,TRBV18,TGTGCCAGCTCACACCCGGGACTAGCGGACTCCTACAATGAGCAGTTCTTC,CASSHPGLADSYNEQFF
-,-,TRBJ2-3,TRBV5-6,TGTGCCAGCAGCTCCACCAGTCACAGCACAGATACGCAGTATTTT,CASSSTSHSTDTQYF
few,-,TRBJ2-5,TRBV9,TGTGCCAGCAGCGTAGGAGGGCTAGTGTTGGAGACCCAGTACTTC,CASSVGGLVLETQYF
few,-,TRBJ2-6,TRBV11-2,TGTGCCAGCAGCTTAATTAGGGGGGTCGCTGGGGCCAACGTCCTGACTTTC,CASSLIRGVAGANVLTF
-,-,TRBJ2-2,TRBV6-1,TGTGCCAGCAGCACGCCCGGGGAGCTGTTTTTT,CASSTPGELFF
few,TRBD2,TRBJ2-1,TRBV11-2,TGTGCCAGCAGCTCACTAGCGGGGACCAACCGCTACAATGAGCAGTTCTTC,CASSSLAGTNRYNEQFF
few,-,TRBJ1-2,TRBV5-1,TGCGCCAGCAGCTTGGATCCGGGGAGGGGATATGGCTACACCTTC,CASSLDPGRGYGYTF
-,-,TRBJ1-5,TRBV28,TGTGCCAGCAGACAGGACAGCCATCAGCCCCAGCATTTT,CASRQDSHQPQHF
few,-,TRBJ2-3,TRBV5-4,TGTGCCAGCAGCCCTGGACACGCTAGCACAGATACGCAGTATTTT,CASSPGHASTDTQYF
-,TRBD1,TRBJ2-7,TRBV11-2,TGTGCCAGCAGCTTAGTTGCCCCGGGACAGGGCTACGAGCAGTACTTC,CASSLVAPGQGYEQYF
-,TRBD2,TRBJ2-4,TRBV7-3,TGTGCCAGCACCCTGAACCGACTAGCGGGAGGCGGAACAGCCAAAAACATTCAGTACTTC,CASTLNRLAGGGTAKNIQYF
few,TRBD2,TRBJ2-3,TRBV7-2,TGTGCCAGCAGCCCTCAGGTAGCGGGGTCCACAGATACGCAGTATTTT,CASSPQVAGSTDTQYF
few,TRBD2,TRBJ2-7,TRBV4-2,TGTGCCAGCAGCCAAGATATGAGCGGGACTCTTTGGGAGCAGTACTTC,CASSQDMSGTLWEQYF
-,TRBD2,TRBJ2-2,TRBV19,TGTGCCAGTATGACGGGACTAGCGGGTTGGACCGGGGAGCTGTTTTTT,CASMTGLAGWTGELFF
-,-,TRBJ2-1,TRBV10-3,TGTGCCATCGGCGGGAACAATGAGCAGTTCTTC,CAIGGNNEQFF
-,-,TRBJ2-5,TRBV7-9,TGTGCCAGCACGAACATGGGAGGAAGGGAAGAGACCCAGTACTTC,CASTNMGGREETQYF
-,-,TRBJ1-1,TRBV6-6,TGTGCCAGCAGCGAAAGGGTGAACACTGAAGCTTTCTTT,CASSERVNTEAFF
-,-,TRBJ2-5,TRBV9,TGTGCCAGCAGCGTATCTCCTAGCAAACAAGAGACCCAGTACTTC,CASSVSPSKQETQYF
-,TRBD2,TRBJ2-1,TRBV11-2,TGTGCCAGCAGCTTAGAGCTAGCGGGGCAATACAATGAGCAGTTCTTC,CASSLELAGQYNEQFF
few,TRBD2,TRBJ2-2,TRBV27,TGTGCCAGCAGCAGACTAGCGGGAGTGAACACCGGGGAGCTGTTTTTT,CASSRLAGVNTGELFF
-,-,TRBJ2-4,TRBV6-5,TGTGCCAGCAGTTATTCCGATTCCAAAAACATTCAGTACTTC,CASSYSDSKNIQYF
few,-,TRBJ2-6,TRBV28,TGTGCCAGCAGTTTAACGGGTGTCTCCGGGGCCAACGTCCTGACTTTC,CASSLTGVSGANVLTF
few,-,TRBJ2-7,TRBV6-6,TGTGCCAGCAGTGTGGCAGGGGTCTACGAGCAGTACTTC,CASSVAGVYEQYF
few,-,TRBJ2-5,TRBV27,TGTGCCAGGGGGGGAATGGAGACCCAGTACTTC,CARGGMETQYF
few,-,TRBJ2-1,TRBV11-2,TGTGCCAGCAGCTTCGGGACTGATTCCTACAATGAGCAGTTCTTC,CASSFGTDSYNEQFF
few,-,TRBJ1-3,TRBV7-2,TGTGCCAGCAGCTTATGGAGGGGCGAAACCATATATTTT,CASSLWRGETIYF
-,TRBD2,TRBJ2-7,TRBV27,TGTGCCAGCAGTAGCGGGACTAAATACGAGCAGTACTTC,CASSSGTKYEQYF
few,TRBD1,TRBJ1-1,TRBV19,TGTGCCAGTAGTGTGGGACAGAGGAACACTGAAGCTTTCTTT,CASSVGQRNTEAFF
few,-,TRBJ2-4,TRBV19,TGTGCCAGTAGTATAGATCCCAGGGGACTAGCCAAAAACATTCAGTACTTC,CASSIDPRGLAKNIQYF
many,-,TRBJ2-1,TRBV7-2,TGTGCCAGCAGCTTCTACAATGAGCAGTTCTTC,CASSFYNEQFF
few,-,TRBJ2-6,TRBV7-9,TGTGCCAGCAGCTTACGGGACCAAATGGCTGGGGCCAACGTCCTGACTTTC,CASSLRDQMAGANVLTF
few,-,TRBJ2-1,TRBV29-1,TGCAGCGTCCTAGGATTGCGGGACAGCTACAATGAGCAGTTCTTC,CSVLGLRDSYNEQFF
-,-,TRBJ2-5,TRBV11-3,TGTGCCAGCAGCTTTGGGCAGAAAGAGACCCAGTACTTC,CASSFGQKETQYF
-,TRBD2,TRBJ2-5,TRBV28,TGTGGGACCAGCGGCCTAGCGGGAGGAGGGGAGACCCAGTACTTC,CGTSGLAGGGETQYF